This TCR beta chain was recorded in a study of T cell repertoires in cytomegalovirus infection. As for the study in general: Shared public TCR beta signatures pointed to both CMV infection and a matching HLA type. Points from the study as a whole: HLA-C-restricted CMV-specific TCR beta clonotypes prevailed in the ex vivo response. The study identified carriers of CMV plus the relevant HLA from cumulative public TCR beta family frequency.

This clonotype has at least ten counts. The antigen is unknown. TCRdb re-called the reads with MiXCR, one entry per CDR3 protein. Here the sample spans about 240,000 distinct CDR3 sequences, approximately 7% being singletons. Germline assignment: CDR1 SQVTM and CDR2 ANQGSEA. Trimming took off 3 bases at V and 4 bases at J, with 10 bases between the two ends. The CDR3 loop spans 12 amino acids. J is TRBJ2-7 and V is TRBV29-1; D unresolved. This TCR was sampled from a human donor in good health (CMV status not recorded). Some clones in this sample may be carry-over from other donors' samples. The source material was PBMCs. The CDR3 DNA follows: TGCAGCGTTGAGTTAGCTGGGTACGAGCAGTACTTC. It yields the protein CSVELAGYEQYF.